This TCR beta chain stems from a study of cytomegalovirus exposure and HLA in healthy donors. Study observations and caveats: Later, an analysis found that common viral pathogens appeared to be linked with several of the most significant clusters.

PCR involved 60 Vbeta and 13 Jbeta primers. Clones were sequenced by immunoSEQ multiplex PCR, and TCRdb holds only the in-frame ones, with some missing. In the table there are 75,000 to 100,000 clones, over 70% of which are singletons. Notes on this clone: What it binds is unknown.

The TCR sequence derives from a man aged 18 to 29 in good health and CMV-seropositive. Sequencing input: PBMCs.

CDR3 DNA sequence: TGTGCCAGCAGCTTAGCGCGGGTCAGGACTAGCAGGGACTACGAGCAGTACTTC. Protein: CASSLARVRTSRDYEQYF. The V and J genes are TRBV7-8 and TRBJ2-7; 8 bases map to TRBD2. The trim removed 0 bases at V and 3 bases at J, leaving 13 bases unmatched. Germline V lookup: CDR1 SGHVS, CDR2 FQNEAQ. The CDR3 totals 18 residues. The entire variable domain, with the rest obtained from reference TRBV7-8 and TRBJ2-7, is as follows: GAGVSQSPRYKVAKRGQDVALRCDPISGHVSLFWYQQALGQGPEFLTYFQNEAQLDKSGLPSDRFFAERPEGSVSTLKIQRTQQEDSAVYLCASSLARVRTSRDYEQYFGPGTRLTVT.